These 14 T cell receptor beta chains were all obtained from the same sample, sequenced in a study of T cell repertoires in cytomegalovirus infection. TCRdb re-called the reads through MiXCR, storing one row per CDR3 protein. The repertoire holds about 490,000 distinct CDR3 sequences, with around a quarter as singletons. Sequences were obtained from PBMCs. The source of these receptors is a human donor in good health (CMV status not recorded). Some clones in this sample may be carry-over from other donors' samples.

A single count supports this clonotype. The genes are TRBV15 and TRBJ2-1; no clear D. Germline CDR1 LNHNV, CDR2 YYDKDF (reference sequence). The ends were cut back, 8 bases at V and 6 bases at J, with 20 bases in the middle. This CDR3 contains 15 residues. The DNA for the CDR3 is TGTGCCACCGGGCCTGGACCCCCTAATCGCAATGAGCAGTTCTTC. Protein: CATGPGPPNRNEQFF.

This chain's CDR3 is CATSKRLGGSGGYTF. DNA for the CDR3: TGTGCCACCAGCAAAAGGCTAGGGGGTAGTGGTGGCTACACCTTC. The chain joins TRBV15 to TRBJ1-2; the D gene is possibly TRBD1 (6 bases). The CDR3 runs 15 residues. Germline lookup yields CDR1 LNHNV and CDR2 YYDKDF (reference sequence). Trimming removed 4 bases from V and 7 bases from J, with 19 bases in between.

This clonotype was seen more than once but under ten times. The chain couples TRBV2 to TRBJ1-2; D might be TRBD1 (5 bases). V was cut by 1 base and J by 7 bases, with 10 bases left in between. Germline lookup yields CDR1 SNHLY and CDR2 FYNNEI. CDR3 size: 13 residues. The CDR3 loop is CASSEGTQGGYTF. In DNA, the CDR3 is TGTGCCAGCAGTGAAGGGACCCAGGGTGGCTACACCTTC.

This clonotype has just a few counts. The V call is TRBV3-1, the J call TRBJ2-2, with D maybe TRBD2 (5 bases). The CDR3 loop spans 14 amino acids. Germline loops: CDR1 LGHDT, CDR2 YNNKEL (reference sequence). V was shortened by 1 base and J by 7 bases, with 10 bases between the two germline ends. The CDR3 spells CASSQAGRGGELFF. DNA of the CDR3: TGTGCCAGCAGCCAAGCGGGCCGGGGCGGGGAGCTGTTTTTT.

The genes are TRBV18 and TRBJ2-1; D is ambiguous. The ends were cut back, 2 bases at V and 7 bases at J, with 9 bases in the middle. The CDR3 runs 13 residues. The germline V gene encodes CDR1 KGHSH and CDR2 LQKENI. Here the CDR3 reads CASSPGRSNEQFF. The CDR3 DNA is TGTGCCAGCTCACCAGGCCGCTCAAATGAGCAGTTCTTC.

The gene calls are TRBV12-3 or TRBV12-4 and TRBJ1-1; no reliable D call. Trimming stripped 3 bases from V and 4 bases from J, with 6 bases between. This CDR3 spans 12 amino acids. This CDR3 is CASSFEVTEAFF. For the CDR3, the DNA is TGTGCCAGCAGTTTCGAGGTCACTGAAGCTTTCTTT.

This chain connects TRBV10-3 to TRBJ2-7, with 12 bases that match TRBD2. The CDR3 sequence is 15 residues long. Looked up from germline, CDR1 is ENHRY and CDR2 is SYGVKD. V was clipped by 5 bases and J by 6 bases; unmatched bases: 8. CDR3 region: CAISQLAGGLLEQYF. The CDR3 coding sequence is TGTGCCATCAGTCAACTAGCGGGAGGACTTCTCGAGCAGTACTTC.

J is TRBJ1-5 and V is TRBV15; the D gene is possibly TRBD1 (6 bases). V lost 8 bases and J lost 0, with 11 bases in between. CDR1 and CDR2 from the germline V gene are LNHNV and YYDKDF (reference sequence). The CDR3 length is 14 residues. The CDR3, as DNA: TGTGCCACCGGGCAGGGGATTAGCAATCAGCCCCAGCATTTT. This sequence encodes CATGQGISNQPQHF. Variable domain in full (rest from reference TRBV15 and TRBJ1-5): DAMVIQNPRYQVTQFGKPVTLSCSQTLNHNVMYWYQQKSSQAPKLLFHYYDKDFNNEADTPDNFQSRRPNTSFCFLDIRSPGLGDTAMYLCATGQGISNQPQHFGDGTRLSIL.

This chain links TRBV19 with TRBJ2-7; D remains ambiguous. From germline, CDR1 is LNHDA and CDR2 SQIVND (reference sequence). The CDR3 has 11 residues. Trimming pared 8 bases from V and 2 bases from J, leaving 7 bases between. CDR3 protein: CASGGTYEQYF. The CDR3 DNA reads TGTGCCAGTGGTGGAACCTACGAGCAGTACTTC.

As for this clonotype: Relative to the germline gene, one junction end is altered; a read error may explain this. The chain is built from TRBV28 and TRBJ2-4; D could derive from TRBD1 or TRBD2 (5 bases each). The CDR3 is 16 residues long. Germline CDR1 MDHEN, CDR2 SYDVKM. The CDR3 DNA reads TGTGCCGGCAGTTTATTCGGGGCGGTCGTCAAAAACATTCAGTACTTC. It translates to CAGSLFGAVVKNIQYF. The entire variable domain, with the rest obtained from reference TRBV28 and TRBJ2-4, is as follows: DVKVTQSSRYLVKRTGEKVFLECVQDMDHENMFWYRQDPGLGLRLIYFSYDVKMKEKGDIPEGYSVSREKKERFSLILESASTNQTSMYLCAGSLFGAVVKNIQYFGAGTRLSVL.

This clonotype showed up just a few times. The chain uses TRBV29-1 and TRBJ1-2; 9 bases map to TRBD1. This CDR3 spans 13 amino acids. CDR1 and CDR2 from the germline V gene are SQVTM and ANQGSEA. The junction had 5 bases not matched to a gene; V was cut back by 7 bases and J by 2 bases. CDR3 residues: CSGTGGENYGYTF. The CDR3 DNA follows: TGCAGCGGAACAGGGGGCGAAAACTATGGCTACACCTTC.

The J gene is TRBJ2-1, the V gene TRBV7-8; unclear D gene. CDR1 and CDR2 (germline): SGHVS, FQNEAQ. This CDR3 has 16 residues. V gave up 1 base and J gave up 2 bases, with 12 bases separating them. The CDR3 here is CASSLEATIPYNEQFF. The CDR3 bases are TGTGCCAGCAGCTTAGAGGCAACTATCCCCTACAATGAGCAGTTCTTC.

As to this clonotype: This may arise from a read error, as a much more abundant clone is one base away. The rearrangement joins TRBV12-3 or TRBV12-4 to TRBJ1-5, with no clear D. This CDR3 is built from 13 residues. Trimming cost V 5 bases and J 3 bases, with 8 bases left between them. CDR3 sequence: CASSDYINQPQHF. In DNA form, the CDR3 reads TGTGCCAGCAGTGACTATATCAATCAGCCCCAGCATTTT.

The chain is built from TRBV7-3 and TRBJ1-5; D unresolved. V was shortened by 5 bases and J by 7 bases, with 12 bases between the two germline ends. The CDR3 totals 13 residues. Germline CDR1 and CDR2: SGHTA and FQGTGA. DNA of the CDR3: TGTGCCAGCAGCCCATTGGGAGGCCAGCCCCAGCATTTT. As protein: CASSPLGGQPQHF. The complete variable domain, with remaining parts taken from reference TRBV7-3 and TRBJ1-5, reads GAGVSQTPSNKVTEKGKYVELRCDPISGHTALYWYRQSLGQGPEFLIYFQGTGAADDSGLPNDRFFAVRPEGSVSTLKIQRTERGDSAVYLCASSPLGGQPQHFGDGTRLSIL.